This is a list of T cell receptor beta chains from one sample in a study of CD8 T cells in ankylosing spondylitis. TCRdb analysed the 5' RACE reads with MiXCR anew, one entry per CDR3 protein. Among about 120,000 distinct CDR3 sequences listed, roughly 13% were seen once. Material: blood, either unsorted or a sorted T cell fraction (not recorded which). The receptor source for this set is a female donor with ankylosing spondylitis or in good health (not recorded which). The CDR3 runs from the conserved cysteine through the conserved F or W. Fields, in order: V gene, D gene, clone size, J gene, CDR3 protein, CDR3 DNA. D genes are given only for firm matches. Only part of the rows carry a size: once, few, many, or a class if the clone is expanded.

TRBV5-1	TRBD2	few	TRBJ2-5	CASSFLSGGIQETQYF	TGCGCCAGCAGCTTCCTTTCGGGGGGTATCCAAGAGACCCAGTACTTC
TRBV7-2	.	.	TRBJ2-1	CASSPGAREQFF	TGTGCCAGCAGCCCCGGGGCCCGCGAGCAGTTCTTC
TRBV28	TRBD2	few	TRBJ2-5	CASSKTLAGTQETQYF	TGTGCCAGCAGTAAGACACTAGCGGGGACCCAAGAGACCCAGTACTTC
TRBV5-5	.	few	TRBJ1-4	CASSLGPRATNEKLFF	TGTGCCAGCAGCTTGGGGCCAAGAGCAACTAATGAAAAACTGTTTTTT
TRBV24-1	.	many	TRBJ2-2	CASMARTNTGELFF	TGTGCCTCTATGGCCAGGACGAACACCGGGGAGCTGTTTTTT
TRBV7-9	.	few	TRBJ2-2	CASSLDYTGELFF	TGTGCCAGCAGCTTAGACTACACCGGGGAGCTGTTTTTT
TRBV5-1	TRBD1	.	TRBJ2-3	CASSSGTGPDTQYF	TGCGCCAGCAGCTCTGGGACAGGCCCAGATACGCAGTATTTT
TRBV5-1	TRBD2	many	TRBJ2-3	CASSSEGTGGRDTQYF	TGCGCCAGCAGCTCGGAGGGAACGGGGGGTCGAGATACGCAGTATTTT
TRBV12-3/TRBV12-4	.	many	TRBJ2-2	CASEYRKGLGTGELFF	TGTGCCAGCGAATACCGAAAGGGACTCGGCACCGGGGAGCTGTTTTTT
TRBV29-1	.	many	TRBJ1-2	CSVEADSPYYGYTF	TGCAGCGTTGAAGCGGACAGTCCCTATTATGGCTACACCTTC
TRBV7-2	TRBD2	.	TRBJ2-5	CASSLLWSGGAETQYF	TGTGCCAGCAGCTTATTATGGAGCGGGGGCGCCGAGACCCAGTACTTC
TRBV12-3/TRBV12-4	TRBD1	.	TRBJ2-5	CASSSNRDSQETQYF	TGTGCCAGCAGTTCGAACCGGGACAGTCAAGAGACCCAGTACTTC
TRBV4-1	.	few	TRBJ2-5	CASSPRPSQGGETQYF	TGCGCCAGCAGCCCGCGACCTTCACAGGGTGGGGAGACCCAGTACTTC
TRBV6-1	.	many	TRBJ2-7	CASTGVSGSYEQYF	TGTGCCAGCACTGGGGTTAGCGGCTCCTACGAGCAGTACTTC
TRBV12-3/TRBV12-4	.	many	TRBJ1-6	CASSSPGTPLVLHF	TGTGCCAGCAGCTCACCCGGGACACCCCTTGTCCTCCACTTT
TRBV15	.	.	TRBJ2-3	CTTSRASSAQDTQYF	TGTACCACCAGCAGAGCATCCAGTGCACAAGATACGCAGTATTTT
TRBV5-1	TRBD2	.	TRBJ2-7	CASSLTSGAYEQYF	TGCGCCAGCAGCCTGACTAGCGGGGCCTACGAGCAGTACTTC
TRBV7-2	TRBD1	.	TRBJ2-1	CASSPRDRGHNEQFF	TGTGCCAGCAGCCCCCGGGACAGGGGGCACAATGAGCAGTTCTTC
TRBV27	.	.	TRBJ2-3	CASIARGTTDTQYF	TGTGCCAGCATAGCGCGGGGTACTACAGATACGCAGTATTTT
TRBV6-5	.	.	TRBJ2-2	CASSYGRPSTGELFF	TGTGCCAGCAGTTACGGCAGGCCGAGCACCGGGGAGCTGTTTTTT
TRBV15	.	few	TRBJ1-5	CATTQRANQPQHF	TGTGCCACCACCCAGCGGGCGAATCAGCCCCAGCATTTT
TRBV12-3/TRBV12-4	TRBD1	many	TRBJ2-3	CASSPPGQGRTDTQYF	TGTGCCAGCAGTCCCCCGGGACAGGGGCGAACAGATACGCAGTATTTT
TRBV28	.	many	TRBJ2-1	CASSLFTYSSQFF	TGTGCCAGCAGTTTATTCACTTACTCCAGCCAGTTCTTC
TRBV5-1	.	many	TRBJ1-1	CASSLRGAMNTEAFF	TGCGCCAGCAGCTTGAGGGGGGCGATGAACACTGAAGCTTTCTTT
TRBV7-9	.	.	TRBJ1-3	CASSLSSTIGNTIYF	TGTGCCAGCAGCTTGTCCTCAACCATTGGAAACACCATATATTTT
TRBV9	TRBD1	many	TRBJ2-3	CASSRGDRVIDTQYF	TGTGCCAGCAGCAGAGGGGACAGGGTCATTGATACGCAGTATTTT
TRBV7-2	.	many	TRBJ2-5	CASSLVGTQYF	TGTGCCAGCAGCTTAGTCGGGACCCAGTACTTC
TRBV12-3/TRBV12-4	TRBD1	few	TRBJ2-3	CASSLGQNTDTQYF	TGTGCCAGCAGTTTGGGACAGAACACAGATACGCAGTATTTT
TRBV7-9	.	.	TRBJ2-7	CASSPKQGMGVYEQYF	TGTGCCAGCAGCCCTAAACAGGGAATGGGAGTCTACGAGCAGTACTTC
TRBV29-1	.	many	TRBJ1-2	CSVRGGDYGYTF	TGCAGCGTGCGAGGCGGAGACTATGGCTACACCTTC
TRBV12-3/TRBV12-4	.	many	TRBJ2-3	CASSPADTQYF	TGTGCCAGCAGCCCGGCGGATACGCAGTATTTT
TRBV4-1	TRBD1	many	TRBJ2-1	CASSLLPGQGTYNEQFF	TGCGCCAGCAGCTTGCTACCGGGACAGGGAACTTACAATGAGCAGTTCTTC
TRBV12-3/TRBV12-4	.	many	TRBJ2-7	CASSPTGREQYF	TGTGCCAGCAGTCCGACCGGCCGAGAGCAGTACTTC
TRBV3-1	.	.	TRBJ2-7	CASSLVPLPTYEQYF	TGTGCCAGCAGCCTGGTCCCCCTCCCCACCTACGAGCAGTACTTC
TRBV4-2	.	.	TRBJ1-4	CASSQSGTEKLFF	TGTGCCAGCAGCCAAAGCGGTACTGAAAAACTGTTTTTT
TRBV7-9	TRBD1	.	TRBJ2-7	CASSLGGQGPYEQYF	TGTGCCAGCAGCTTAGGGGGACAGGGTCCCTACGAGCAGTACTTC
TRBV11-2	TRBD1	few	TRBJ2-2	CASSLAWDRAPTGELFF	TGTGCCAGCAGCTTAGCCTGGGACAGGGCACCCACCGGGGAGCTGTTTTTT
TRBV12-5	.	many	TRBJ1-1	CASGSPALNTEAFF	TGTGCTAGTGGCTCCCCAGCCTTGAACACTGAAGCTTTCTTT
TRBV18	.	.	TRBJ1-3	CASSPDGTPSGNTIYF	TGTGCCAGCTCACCAGACGGGACACCCTCTGGAAACACCATATATTTT
TRBV5-1	TRBD1	.	TRBJ1-2	CATSLTGDYGYTF	TGCGCCACCAGCCTTACAGGGGACTATGGCTACACCTTC
TRBV20-1	TRBD2	many	TRBJ2-1	CSAVKPGLKTNEQFF	TGCAGTGCTGTAAAACCGGGACTAAAGACCAATGAGCAGTTCTTC
TRBV29-1	TRBD1	few	TRBJ2-6	CSVGQGSGANVLTF	TGCAGCGTTGGACAGGGATCTGGGGCCAACGTCCTGACTTTC
TRBV3-1	.	few	TRBJ1-2	CASSQGHYGYTF	TGTGCCAGCAGCCAGGGACACTATGGCTACACCTTC
TRBV4-2	TRBD1	many	TRBJ1-2	CASSPQGIYGYTF	TGTGCCAGCAGCCCACAGGGGATCTATGGCTACACCTTC
TRBV20-1	.	many	TRBJ1-1	CSAREIGGGGTEAFF	TGCAGTGCTAGAGAGATAGGGGGGGGAGGCACTGAAGCTTTCTTT
TRBV12-3/TRBV12-4	.	many	TRBJ2-3	CASRDDSTDTQYF	TGTGCCAGCAGGGACGATAGCACAGATACGCAGTATTTT
TRBV6-5	.	many	TRBJ2-2	CASSWTENTGELFF	TGTGCCAGCAGCTGGACAGAGAACACCGGGGAGCTGTTTTTT
TRBV12-3/TRBV12-4	TRBD1	.	TRBJ1-6	CASSPNPTGAGYNSPLHF	TGTGCCAGCAGCCCGAACCCGACAGGGGCTGGGTATAATTCACCCCTCCACTTT
TRBV20-1	.	once	TRBJ2-7	CSAITRASSYEQYF	TGCAGTGCTATTACGCGGGCGAGCTCCTACGAGCAGTACTTC
TRBV10-3	.	.	TRBJ2-7	CAISETLSYEQYF	TGTGCCATCAGTGAAACGCTGAGCTACGAGCAGTACTTC
TRBV7-2	.	few	TRBJ2-7	CASSLHFGASSYEQYF	TGTGCCAGCAGCTTACATTTTGGCGCGAGCTCCTACGAGCAGTACTTC